This T cell receptor beta chain emerged from a study of beta chain features in type 1 diabetes. The study, taken as a whole, reports: When Type 1 diabetes patients were examined, their TCRB CDR3s proved moderately but significantly shorter in all four CD4+ subsets.

Investigators reverse transcribed all isolated RNA, so they sequenced expressed TCRB transcripts. The method was immunoSEQ multiplex PCR; TCRdb's version includes in-frame clones alone and lacks a portion of them. This table holds around 710,000 clones, 9.5% to 15% found once. Regarding this clone: Its antigen is as yet unknown.

The length of the CDR3 is 18 residues. Trimming cost V 3 bases and J 0 bases; bases outside gene matches: 11. Germline loops: CDR1 SGHRS, CDR2 YFSETQ. The receptor's source is a man aged 25 to 40 with type 1 diabetes. This sequence joins TRBV5-1 and TRBJ2-3; 9 positions match TRBD2. The sequenced sample consisted of naive CD4+ T cells from blood. The CDR3 loop is CASSSSLTSGPSTDTQYF. In nucleotides, the CDR3 is TGCGCCAGCAGCTCCTCGTTGACTAGCGGACCTAGCACAGATACGCAGTATTTT. The full variable domain, its missing parts supplied by reference TRBV5-1 and TRBJ2-3, is KAGVTQTPRYLIKTRGQQVTLSCSPISGHRSVSWYQQTPGQGLQFLFEYFSETQRNKGNFPGRFSGRQFSNSRSEMNVSTLELGDSALYLCASSSSLTSGPSTDTQYFGPGTRLTVL.